Below, 25 T cell receptor beta chains from the same sample are listed, as sequenced in a study of OX40 agonist ivuxolimab in advanced cancers. Clones were sequenced by immunoSEQ multiplex PCR, and TCRdb holds only the in-frame ones, with some missing. Among about 73,000 clones listed, roughly 90% were seen once. This specimen was CD4+ or CD8+ T cells sorted from blood, taken in a trial of the OX40 agonist ivuxolimab. These receptor sequences come from an adult with an advanced solid tumor such as melanoma, head and neck, liver or kidney cancer.

The rearrangement links TRBV11-2 to TRBJ1-6; possible D gene TRBD1, 5 bases. This CDR3 has 13 residues. Germline values: CDR1 SGHAT, CDR2 FQNNGV. V was cut by 5 bases and J by 15 bases, with 17 bases left in between. The CDR3 region has the DNA TGTGCCAGCAGCCCCGGGACGGAGTGGAGCCTCCACTTT. Translating gives CASSPGTEWSLHF.

This rearrangement joins TRBV28 to TRBJ1-5; 7 bases line up with TRBD1. This CDR3 has 15 residues. CDR1 MDHEN and CDR2 SYDVKM come from the germline V gene. V trimming: 1 base; J trimming: 4 bases; junction bases outside the gene matches: 4. Written as DNA, the CDR3 is TGTGCCAGCAGTTTATCGGTACAGGGGAATCAGCCCCAGCATTTT. This translates into CASSLSVQGNQPQHF.

The chain carries TRBV5-1 and TRBJ1-1; D is unresolved. Per the germline V gene, CDR1 is SGHRS and CDR2 is YFSETQ. The germline V and J ends were trimmed by 1 base and 4 bases, with 14 bases remaining between them. The CDR3 runs 15 residues. CDR3 loop: CASSLSRRGTTEAFF. The CDR3 nucleotides read TGCGCCAGCAGCTTGTCCCGCCGGGGTACCACTGAAGCTTTCTTT.

The chain combines TRBV7-9 with TRBJ2-5; D is perhaps TRBD1 (6 bases). From germline, CDR1 is SEHNR and CDR2 FQNEAQ (reference sequence). The CDR3 loop spans 17 amino acids. Trimming cost V 2 bases and J 5 bases, with 21 bases left between them. As DNA, the CDR3 is TGTGCCAGCAGCTTAAGGTCAACTCCTGAAGGGGGTGAGACCCAGTACTTC. It is translated as CASSLRSTPEGGETQYF. Full variable domain (missing parts from reference TRBV7-9 and TRBJ2-5): DTGVSQNPRHKITKRGQNVTFRCDPISEHNRLYWYRQTLGQGPEFLTYFQNEAQLEKSRLLSDRFSAERPKGSFSTLEIQRTEQGDSAMYLCASSLRSTPEGGETQYFGPGTRLLVL.

This clone was found a few times. The chain is built from TRBV19 and TRBJ2-7, with 10 bases aligning to TRBD2. The V gene end was trimmed by 5 bases and the J gene end by 3 bases; junction bases not matched to a gene: 4. This CDR3 has 14 amino acids. Germline-derived CDR1 and CDR2 are LNHDA and SQIVND (reference sequence). CDR3 coding DNA: TGTGCCAGTAGTCCCTTAGCGGGAGGCTACGAGCAGTACTTC. Protein product: CASSPLAGGYEQYF. Full variable domain (rest looked up from reference TRBV19 and TRBJ2-7): DGGITQSPKYLFRKEGQNVTLSCEQNLNHDAMYWYRQDPGQGLRLIYYSQIVNDFQKGDIAEGYSVSREKKESFPLTVTSAQKNPTAFYLCASSPLAGGYEQYFGPGTRLTVT.

The V call is TRBV11-2, the J call TRBJ2-7; TRBD1 is a possible D gene (6 bases). V lost 2 bases to trimming and J lost 2 bases, with 13 bases between them. The CDR3 has 15 residues. The germline V gene encodes CDR1 SGHAT and CDR2 FQNNGV. CDR3 protein: CASSLIGGLAYEQYF. The CDR3 DNA reads TGTGCCAGCAGCTTAATAGGGGGTCTGGCCTACGAGCAGTACTTC.

V and J are TRBV15 and TRBJ2-5; D is possibly TRBD2 (6 bases). V lost 0 bases and J lost 5, with 13 bases in between. Germline V gene data show CDR1 as LNHNV and CDR2 as YYDKDF (reference sequence). CDR3 length equals 15 residues. CDR3 coding DNA: TGTGCCACCAGCAGAGATGTGGGGGGATTGGAGACCCAGTACTTC. Translation gives CATSRDVGGLETQYF. Together with reference TRBV15 and TRBJ2-5, the CDR3 gives the full variable domain: DAMVIQNPRYQVTQFGKPVTLSCSQTLNHNVMYWYQQKSSQAPKLLFHYYDKDFNNEADTPDNFQSRRPNTSFCFLDIRSPGLGDTAMYLCATSRDVGGLETQYFGPGTRLLVL.

The gene calls are TRBV5-1 and TRBJ1-5; D ambiguous. Germline V gene lookup returns CDR1 SGHRS and CDR2 YFSETQ. The CDR3 runs to 15 residues. Trimming removed 4 bases at V and 4 bases at J, with 15 bases between. The CDR3 DNA is TGCGCCAGCAGCCCGCAGTCGGGCGGGAATCAGCCCCAGCATTTT. Amino acid sequence: CASSPQSGGNQPQHF. The full variable domain, its missing parts supplied by reference TRBV5-1 and TRBJ1-5, is KAGVTQTPRYLIKTRGQQVTLSCSPISGHRSVSWYQQTPGQGLQFLFEYFSETQRNKGNFPGRFSGRQFSNSRSEMNVSTLELGDSALYLCASSPQSGGNQPQHFGDGTRLSIL.

Written as DNA, the CDR3 is TGTGCCAGCAGTCTCCACAACCTAGCCAAAAACATTCAGTACTTC. It is translated as CASSLHNLAKNIQYF. This chain links TRBV27 with TRBJ2-4; D is ambiguous. Germline loops: CDR1 MNHEY, CDR2 SMNVEV (reference sequence). V was shortened by 5 bases and J by 0 bases, with 11 bases between the two germline ends. CDR3 size: 15 residues.

J is TRBJ2-7 and V is TRBV28; the D gene is possibly TRBD1 (6 bases). The CDR3 is 15 residues long. The germline V gene has CDR1 MDHEN and CDR2 SYDVKM. V was shortened by 6 bases and J by 2 bases, with 17 bases between the two germline ends. CDR3 protein: CASRTSGTNAYEQYF. CDR3 DNA: TGTGCCAGCAGAACCTCCGGGACAAACGCCTACGAGCAGTACTTC. The full variable domain, with the rest looked up from reference TRBV28 and TRBJ2-7, is DVKVTQSSRYLVKRTGEKVFLECVQDMDHENMFWYRQDPGLGLRLIYFSYDVKMKEKGDIPEGYSVSREKKERFSLILESASTNQTSMYLCASRTSGTNAYEQYFGPGTRLTVT.

The chain carries TRBV9 and TRBJ1-2; TRBD1 aligns across 10 bases. The ends lost 7 bases at V and 4 bases at J; junction bases unmatched: 7. This CDR3 comprises 14 residues. CDR1 and CDR2 from the germline V gene are SGDLS and YYNGEE. The CDR3 coding sequence is TGTGCCAGCGGCCCGGGGGACAGGGGCTATGGCTACACCTTC. Translated, it gives CASGPGDRGYGYTF.

The chain carries TRBV6-6 and TRBJ2-7; D is ambiguous. Germline-derived CDR1 and CDR2 are MNHNY and SVGAGI (reference sequence). V lost 2 bases, J lost 2 bases, and 13 bases lay in between. The CDR3 spans 15 residues. The CDR3 loop reads CASSYGSAYAYEQYF. The CDR3, as DNA: TGTGCCAGCAGTTACGGGTCAGCCTATGCCTACGAGCAGTACTTC.

V usage is TRBV28 and J usage is TRBJ2-1; D is unclear. The ends were cut back, 5 bases at V and 5 bases at J, with 10 bases in the middle. Germline V lookup: CDR1 MDHEN, CDR2 SYDVKM. This CDR3 is 13 amino acids long. CDR3 in DNA: TGTGCCAGCAGTGCCCCTGTAGACAATGAGCAGTTCTTC. Encoded protein: CASSAPVDNEQFF.

The chain joins TRBV7-9 to TRBJ2-7, with TRBD1 as a possible D gene (5 bases). The germline gives CDR1 SEHNR, CDR2 FQNEAQ (reference sequence). V was cut by 3 bases and J by 6 bases, with 9 bases left in between. The CDR3 extends over 12 amino acids. The CDR3 loop reads CASSLAGIEQYF. Written as DNA, the CDR3 is TGTGCCAGCAGCTTGGCAGGGATCGAGCAGTACTTC. The whole variable domain, filled in from reference TRBV7-9 and TRBJ2-7, reads DTGVSQNPRHKITKRGQNVTFRCDPISEHNRLYWYRQTLGQGPEFLTYFQNEAQLEKSRLLSDRFSAERPKGSFSTLEIQRTEQGDSAMYLCASSLAGIEQYFGPGTRLTVT.

The chain carries TRBV28 and TRBJ2-1; TRBD2 aligns across 7 bases. V shed 8 bases, J shed 4 bases, and the junction held 8 bases outside the gene matches. Looked up from germline, CDR1 is MDHEN and CDR2 is SYDVKM. The CDR3 consists of 14 residues. CDR3 coding DNA: TGTGCCAGCTGGGGACTACGGGATTACAATGAGCAGTTCTTC. It codes for CASWGLRDYNEQFF.

Remarks on this clone: This CDR3 is also generated by other DNA sequences in the sample. J is TRBJ2-5 and V is TRBV18; 12 bases line up with TRBD2. V shed 3 bases and J 1 base; nucleotides not matched to a gene: 6. The CDR3 length is 17 residues. Germline-derived CDR1 and CDR2 are KGHSH and LQKENI. As DNA, the CDR3 is TGTGCCAGCTCACCTTCTAGCGGGAGGGCCACCCAAGAGACCCAGTACTTC. This sequence encodes CASSPSSGRATQETQYF.

The J gene is TRBJ1-1, the V gene TRBV7-9, with no clear D. This CDR3 is 13 amino acids long. V was clipped by 2 bases and J by 0 bases, with 4 bases between them. CDR1 and CDR2 from the germline V gene are SEHNR and FQNEAQ (reference sequence). CDR3 sequence (DNA): TGTGCCAGCAGCTTACAGCTGAACACTGAAGCTTTCTTT. It encodes CASSLQLNTEAFF.

The V gene is TRBV25-1, the J gene TRBJ1-2; D is perhaps TRBD1 (5 bases). The CDR3 is made up of 14 amino acids. Trimming took off 4 bases at V and 1 base at J, with 10 bases between the two ends. In germline, CDR1 is MGHDK, CDR2 SYGVNS. The CDR3 spells CASSAAGYNYGYTF. The CDR3 DNA sequence: TGTGCCAGCAGTGCGGCAGGGTATAACTATGGCTACACCTTC.

The rearrangement joins TRBV5-1 to TRBJ2-3; D is ambiguous. The CDR3 consists of 14 residues. CDR1 and CDR2 (germline): SGHRS, YFSETQ. The V end was cut by 0 bases, the J end by 4 bases, with 9 bases between. CDR3 sequence: CASSLDPRADTQYF. The CDR3 bases are TGCGCCAGCAGCTTGGACCCCCGGGCAGATACGCAGTATTTT.

The chain links TRBV6-4 to TRBJ2-1; D is unclear. This CDR3 contains 16 residues. Germline V gene lookup returns CDR1 MRHNA and CDR2 SNTAGT. V was clipped by 6 bases and J by 5 bases, with 20 bases between them. CDR3 bases: TGTGCCAGCAGCCTCTCTGGGCCAAGAGCCCACAATGAGCAGTTCTTC. It is translated as CASSLSGPRAHNEQFF.

The rearrangement uses TRBV10-3 and TRBJ2-1; perhaps TRBD2 as D (7 bases). From germline, CDR1 is ENHRY and CDR2 SYGVKD. Trimming stripped 2 bases from V and 2 bases from J, with 16 bases between. CDR3 length: 17 residues. CDR3 bases: TGTGCCATCAGTGAGAGGGGGGCTAGCGGAACCTACAATGAGCAGTTCTTC. Its protein is CAISERGASGTYNEQFF.

This chain uses TRBV7-8 with TRBJ1-5; D remains ambiguous. V lost 2 bases and J lost 5, with 13 bases in between. Germline V CDR1 and CDR2: SGHVS, FQNEAQ. This CDR3 is 15 amino acids long. CDR3 region: CASSLMVREDQPQHF. CDR3 nucleotide sequence: TGTGCCAGCAGCTTAATGGTTCGGGAGGATCAGCCCCAGCATTTT. The full variable domain, completed using reference TRBV7-8 and TRBJ1-5, is GAGVSQSPRYKVAKRGQDVALRCDPISGHVSLFWYQQALGQGPEFLTYFQNEAQLDKSGLPSDRFFAERPEGSVSTLKIQRTQQEDSAVYLCASSLMVREDQPQHFGDGTRLSIL.

This chain uses TRBV18 with TRBJ2-5; D is undetermined. Per germline, CDR1 KGHSH and CDR2 LQKENI. The CDR3 consists of 14 residues. V lost 0 bases, J lost 5 bases, and 10 bases lay in between. This CDR3 reads CASSPPSPSETQYF. The CDR3 DNA sequence: TGTGCCAGCTCACCACCGAGTCCCTCGGAGACCCAGTACTTC.

V gene TRBV9 combines with J gene TRBJ2-2; D call uncertain. This CDR3 has 13 residues. The V end was cut by 7 bases, the J end by 4 bases, with 11 bases between. Germline assignment: CDR1 SGDLS and CDR2 YYNGEE. The CDR3 loop reads CASGSELTGELFF. The CDR3, as DNA: TGTGCCAGCGGGTCGGAACTCACCGGGGAGCTGTTTTTT.

The genes are TRBV5-6 and TRBJ2-3; D is possibly TRBD1 (5 bases). The CDR3 covers 15 residues. The germline V gene has CDR1 SGHDT and CDR2 YYEEEE. Trimming cost V 0 bases and J 4 bases, with 12 bases left between them. Written as DNA, the CDR3 is TGTGCCAGCAGCTTGGGGGCAGGGTGGTCAGATACGCAGTATTTT. This codes for CASSLGAGWSDTQYF.